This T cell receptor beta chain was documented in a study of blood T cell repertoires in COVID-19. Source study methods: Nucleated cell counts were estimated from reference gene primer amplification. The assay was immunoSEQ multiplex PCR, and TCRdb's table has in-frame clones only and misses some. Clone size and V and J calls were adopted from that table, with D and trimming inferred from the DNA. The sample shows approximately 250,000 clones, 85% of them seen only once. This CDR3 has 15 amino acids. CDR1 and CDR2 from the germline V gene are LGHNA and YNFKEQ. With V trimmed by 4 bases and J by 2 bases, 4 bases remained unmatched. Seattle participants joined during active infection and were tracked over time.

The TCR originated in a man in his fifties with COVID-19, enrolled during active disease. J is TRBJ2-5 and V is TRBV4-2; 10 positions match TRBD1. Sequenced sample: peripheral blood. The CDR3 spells CASSLPGQGQETQYF. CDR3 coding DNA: TGTGCCAGCAGCCTACCGGGACAGGGGCAAGAGACCCAGTACTTC.